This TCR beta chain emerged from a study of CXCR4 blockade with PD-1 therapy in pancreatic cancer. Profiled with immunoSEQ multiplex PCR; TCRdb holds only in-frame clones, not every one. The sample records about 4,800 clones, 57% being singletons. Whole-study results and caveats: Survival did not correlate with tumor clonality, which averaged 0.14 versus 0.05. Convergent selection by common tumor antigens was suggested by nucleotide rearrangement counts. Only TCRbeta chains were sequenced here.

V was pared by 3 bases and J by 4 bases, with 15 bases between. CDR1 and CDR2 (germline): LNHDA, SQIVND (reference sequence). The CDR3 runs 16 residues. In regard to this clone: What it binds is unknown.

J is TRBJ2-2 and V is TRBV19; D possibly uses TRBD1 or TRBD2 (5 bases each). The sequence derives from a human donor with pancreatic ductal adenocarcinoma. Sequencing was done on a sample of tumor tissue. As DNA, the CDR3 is TGTGCCAGTAGTATCGAAAGAGGGGCGAGCACCGGGGAGCTGTTTTTT. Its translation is CASSIERGASTGELFF.